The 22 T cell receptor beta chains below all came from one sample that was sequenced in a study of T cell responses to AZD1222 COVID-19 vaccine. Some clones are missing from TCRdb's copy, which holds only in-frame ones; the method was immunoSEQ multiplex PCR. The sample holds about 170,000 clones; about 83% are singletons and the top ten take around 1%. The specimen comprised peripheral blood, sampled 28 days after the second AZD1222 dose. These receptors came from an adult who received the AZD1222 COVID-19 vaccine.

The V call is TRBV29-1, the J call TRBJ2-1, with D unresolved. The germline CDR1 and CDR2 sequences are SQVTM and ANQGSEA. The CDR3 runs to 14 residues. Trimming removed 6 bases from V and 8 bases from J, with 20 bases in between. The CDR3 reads CSVAPLGAEDEQFF. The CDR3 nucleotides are TGCAGCGTCGCACCCCTCGGCGCTGAGGATGAGCAGTTCTTC.

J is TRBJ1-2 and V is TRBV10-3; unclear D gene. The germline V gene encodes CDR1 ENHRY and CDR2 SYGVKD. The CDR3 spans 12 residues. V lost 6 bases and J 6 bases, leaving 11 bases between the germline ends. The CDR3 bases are TGTGCCATCAGGGACTCAGTGAATGGCTACACCTTC. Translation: CAIRDSVNGYTF.

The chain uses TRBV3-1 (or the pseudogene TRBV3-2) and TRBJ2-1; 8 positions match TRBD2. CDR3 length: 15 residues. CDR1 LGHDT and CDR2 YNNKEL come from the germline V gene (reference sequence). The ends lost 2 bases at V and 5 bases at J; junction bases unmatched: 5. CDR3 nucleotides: TGTGCCAGCAGCCAACGGGGGGGAACAAACAATGAGCAGTTCTTC. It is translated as CASSQRGGTNNEQFF.

The CDR3 protein is CASSHWTGSNQPQHF. CDR3 DNA: TGTGCCAGCAGCCACTGGACAGGGAGCAATCAGCCCCAGCATTTT. This sequence joins TRBV11-2 and TRBJ1-5; 8 nucleotides line up with TRBD1. CDR1 and CDR2 (germline): SGHAT, FQNNGV. This CDR3 is 15 amino acids long. J lost 1 base, V lost 5 bases, and 4 bases had no gene match. Full variable domain (outside the CDR3, taken from reference TRBV11-2 and TRBJ1-5): EAGVAQSPRYKIIEKRQSVAFWCNPISGHATLYWYQQILGQGPKLLIQFQNNGVVDDSQLPKDRFSAERLKGVDSTLKIQPAKLEDSAVYLCASSHWTGSNQPQHFGDGTRLSIL.

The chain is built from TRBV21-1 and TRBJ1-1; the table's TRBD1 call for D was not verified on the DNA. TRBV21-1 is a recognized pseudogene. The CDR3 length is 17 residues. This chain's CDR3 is CASRGPSTGGKDTEAFF. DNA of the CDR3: TGTGCCAGCAGGGGACCCTCGACAGGCGGTAAAGACACTGAAGCTTTCTTT.

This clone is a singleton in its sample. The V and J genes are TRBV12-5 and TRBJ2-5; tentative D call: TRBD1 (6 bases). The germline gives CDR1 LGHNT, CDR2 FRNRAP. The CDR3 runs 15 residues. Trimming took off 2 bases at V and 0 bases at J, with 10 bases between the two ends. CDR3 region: CASGLTGMYQETQYF. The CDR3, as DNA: TGTGCTAGTGGTTTGACAGGGATGTACCAAGAGACCCAGTACTTC.

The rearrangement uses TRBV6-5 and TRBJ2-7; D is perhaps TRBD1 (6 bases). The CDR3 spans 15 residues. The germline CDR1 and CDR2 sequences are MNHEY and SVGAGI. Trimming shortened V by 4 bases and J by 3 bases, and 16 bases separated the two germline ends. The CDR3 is CASSWKTGSGYEQYF. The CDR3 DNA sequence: TGTGCCAGCAGTTGGAAGACAGGCTCAGGCTACGAGCAGTACTTC.

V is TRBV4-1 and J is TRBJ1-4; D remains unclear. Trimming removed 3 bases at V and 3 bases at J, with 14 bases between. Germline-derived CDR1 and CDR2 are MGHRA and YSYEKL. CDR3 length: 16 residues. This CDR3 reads CASSQGYGGANEKLFF. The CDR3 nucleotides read TGCGCCAGCAGCCAGGGATATGGAGGTGCTAATGAAAAACTGTTTTTT.

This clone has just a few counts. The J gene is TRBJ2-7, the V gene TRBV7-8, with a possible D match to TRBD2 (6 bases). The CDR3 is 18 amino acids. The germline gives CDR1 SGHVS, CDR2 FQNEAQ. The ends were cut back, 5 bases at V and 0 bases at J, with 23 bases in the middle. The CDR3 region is CASSPGRLALRSSYEQYF. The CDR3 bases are TGTGCCAGCAGCCCGGGGAGGCTAGCGTTAAGAAGCTCCTACGAGCAGTACTTC.

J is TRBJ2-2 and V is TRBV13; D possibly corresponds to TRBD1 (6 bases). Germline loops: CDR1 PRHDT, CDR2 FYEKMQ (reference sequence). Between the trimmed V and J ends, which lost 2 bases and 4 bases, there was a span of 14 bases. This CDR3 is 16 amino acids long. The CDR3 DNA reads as TGTGCCAGCAGCTTATCCCAGGGGTTGGGCACCGGGGAGCTGTTTTTT. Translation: CASSLSQGLGTGELFF.

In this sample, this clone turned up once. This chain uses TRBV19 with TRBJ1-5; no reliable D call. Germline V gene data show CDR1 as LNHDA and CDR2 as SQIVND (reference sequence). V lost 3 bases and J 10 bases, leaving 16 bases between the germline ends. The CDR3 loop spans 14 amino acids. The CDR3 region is CASSIGQGLIPQHF. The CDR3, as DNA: TGTGCCAGTAGTATTGGGCAAGGCTTGATCCCCCAGCATTTT.

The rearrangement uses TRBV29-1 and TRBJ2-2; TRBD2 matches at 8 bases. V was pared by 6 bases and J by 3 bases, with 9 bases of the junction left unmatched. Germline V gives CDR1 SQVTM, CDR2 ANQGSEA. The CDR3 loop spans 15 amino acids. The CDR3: CSVGGGPADTGELFF. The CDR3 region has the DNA TGCAGCGTCGGGGGGGGCCCGGCGGACACCGGGGAGCTGTTTTTT.

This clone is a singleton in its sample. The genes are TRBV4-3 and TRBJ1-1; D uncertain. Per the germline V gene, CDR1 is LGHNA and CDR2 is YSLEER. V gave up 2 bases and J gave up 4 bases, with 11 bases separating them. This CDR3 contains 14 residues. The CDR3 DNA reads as TGCGCCAGCAGCCAAATCGGGAGCGTCACTGAAGCTTTCTTT. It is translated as CASSQIGSVTEAFF.

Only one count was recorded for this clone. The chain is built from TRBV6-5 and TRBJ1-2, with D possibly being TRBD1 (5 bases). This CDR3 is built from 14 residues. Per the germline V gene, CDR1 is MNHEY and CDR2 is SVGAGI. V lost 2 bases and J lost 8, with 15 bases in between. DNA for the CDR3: TGTGCCAGCAGTTACGGGGGGGGGAGTAGAGGCTACACCTTC. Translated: CASSYGGGSRGYTF.

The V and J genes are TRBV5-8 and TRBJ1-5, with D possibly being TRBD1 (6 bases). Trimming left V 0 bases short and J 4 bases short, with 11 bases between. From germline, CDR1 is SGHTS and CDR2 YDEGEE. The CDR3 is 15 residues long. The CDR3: CASSLAVTGNQPQHF. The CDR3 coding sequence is TGTGCCAGCAGCTTGGCCGTCACAGGGAATCAGCCCCAGCATTTT.

The chain's CDR3 is CASSPALGLNEQFF. The CDR3 nucleotides are TGCGCCAGCAGCCCGGCGTTGGGGCTCAATGAGCAGTTCTTC. This chain links TRBV5-1 with TRBJ2-1, with a possible D match to TRBD1 (5 bases). Trimming pared 4 bases from V and 6 bases from J, leaving 14 bases between. Germline CDR1 is SGHRS and CDR2 is YFSETQ. The CDR3 sequence is 14 residues long.

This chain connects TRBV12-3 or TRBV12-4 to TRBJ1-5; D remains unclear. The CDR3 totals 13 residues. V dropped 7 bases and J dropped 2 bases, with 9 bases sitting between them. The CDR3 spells CASTSKGNQPQHF. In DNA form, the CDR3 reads TGTGCCAGCACCTCAAAGGGCAATCAGCCCCAGCATTTT.

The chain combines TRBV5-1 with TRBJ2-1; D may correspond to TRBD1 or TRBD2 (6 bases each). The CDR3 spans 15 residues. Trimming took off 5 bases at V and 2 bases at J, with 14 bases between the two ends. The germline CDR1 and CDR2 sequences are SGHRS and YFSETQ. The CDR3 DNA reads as TGCGCCAGCAGGGTCCTGGGGGGCCCCTACAATGAGCAGTTCTTC. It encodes CASRVLGGPYNEQFF.

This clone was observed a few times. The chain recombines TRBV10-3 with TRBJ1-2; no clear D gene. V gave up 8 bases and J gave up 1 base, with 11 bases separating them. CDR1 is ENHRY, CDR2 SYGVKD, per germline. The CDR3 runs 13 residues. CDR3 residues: CAIEGTDNYGYTF. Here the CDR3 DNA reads TGTGCCATCGAGGGTACAGATAACTATGGCTACACCTTC.

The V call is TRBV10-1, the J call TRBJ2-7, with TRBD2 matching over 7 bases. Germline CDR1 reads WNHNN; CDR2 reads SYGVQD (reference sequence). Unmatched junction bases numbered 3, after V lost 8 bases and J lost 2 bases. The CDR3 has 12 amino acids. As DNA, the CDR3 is TGCGCCAGCGGCGGGGGTCCCTACGAGCAGTACTTC. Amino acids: CASGGGPYEQYF.

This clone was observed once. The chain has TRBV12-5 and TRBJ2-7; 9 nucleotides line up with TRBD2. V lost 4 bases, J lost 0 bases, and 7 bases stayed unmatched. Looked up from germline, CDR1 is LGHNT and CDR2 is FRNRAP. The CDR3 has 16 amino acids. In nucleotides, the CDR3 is TGTGCTAGTGGTTCGATGACTAGCGGAGGCTCCTACGAGCAGTACTTC. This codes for CASGSMTSGGSYEQYF.

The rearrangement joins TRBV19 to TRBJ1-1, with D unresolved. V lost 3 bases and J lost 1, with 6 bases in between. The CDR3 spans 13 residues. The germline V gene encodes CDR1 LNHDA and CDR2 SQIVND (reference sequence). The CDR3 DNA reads TGTGCCAGTAGTATGGCAGCGAACACTGAAGCTTTCTTT. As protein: CASSMAANTEAFF.